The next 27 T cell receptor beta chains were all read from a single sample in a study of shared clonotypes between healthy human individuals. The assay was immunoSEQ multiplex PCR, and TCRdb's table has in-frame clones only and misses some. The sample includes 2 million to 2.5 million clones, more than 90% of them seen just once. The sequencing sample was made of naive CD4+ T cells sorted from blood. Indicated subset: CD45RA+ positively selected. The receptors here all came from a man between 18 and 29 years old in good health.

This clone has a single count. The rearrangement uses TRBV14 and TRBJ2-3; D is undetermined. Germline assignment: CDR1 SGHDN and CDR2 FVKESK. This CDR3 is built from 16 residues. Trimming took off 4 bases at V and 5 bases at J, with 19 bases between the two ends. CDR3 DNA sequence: TGTGCCAGCAGCCCCTCCGTCGTCTTTGCAGGAGATACGCAGTATTTT. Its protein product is CASSPSVVFAGDTQYF.

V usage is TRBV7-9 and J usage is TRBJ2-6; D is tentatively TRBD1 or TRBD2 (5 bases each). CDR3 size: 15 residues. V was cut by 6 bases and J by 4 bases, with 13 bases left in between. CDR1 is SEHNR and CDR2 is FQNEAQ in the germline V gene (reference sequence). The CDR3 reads CASRDRGDGANVLTF. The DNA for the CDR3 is TGTGCCAGCAGGGATAGGGGAGACGGGGCCAACGTCCTGACTTTC. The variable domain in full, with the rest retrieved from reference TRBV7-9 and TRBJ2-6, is DTGVSQNPRHKITKRGQNVTFRCDPISEHNRLYWYRQTLGQGPEFLTYFQNEAQLEKSRLLSDRFSAERPKGSFSTLEIQRTEQGDSAMYLCASRDRGDGANVLTFGAGSRLTVL.

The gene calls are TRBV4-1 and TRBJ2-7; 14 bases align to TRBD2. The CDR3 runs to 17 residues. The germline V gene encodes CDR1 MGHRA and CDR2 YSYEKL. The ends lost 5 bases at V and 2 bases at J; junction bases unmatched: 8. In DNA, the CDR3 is TGCGCCAGCAGCACTCGACTAGCGGGAGGGTCCCCCTACGAGCAGTACTTC. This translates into CASSTRLAGGSPYEQYF.

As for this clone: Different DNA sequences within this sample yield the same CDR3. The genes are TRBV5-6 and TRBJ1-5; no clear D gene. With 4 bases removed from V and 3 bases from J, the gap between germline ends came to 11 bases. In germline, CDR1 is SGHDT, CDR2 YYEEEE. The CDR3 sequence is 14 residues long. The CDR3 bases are TGTGCCAGCAGCCTCGGCAGGAACAATCAGCCCCAGCATTTT. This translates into CASSLGRNNQPQHF.

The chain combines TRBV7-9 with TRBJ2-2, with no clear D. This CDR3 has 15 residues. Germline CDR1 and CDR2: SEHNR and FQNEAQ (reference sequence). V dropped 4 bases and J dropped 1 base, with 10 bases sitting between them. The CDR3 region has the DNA TGTGCCAGCAGCTCAACCGGGTGGAACACCGGGGAGCTGTTTTTT. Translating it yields CASSSTGWNTGELFF.

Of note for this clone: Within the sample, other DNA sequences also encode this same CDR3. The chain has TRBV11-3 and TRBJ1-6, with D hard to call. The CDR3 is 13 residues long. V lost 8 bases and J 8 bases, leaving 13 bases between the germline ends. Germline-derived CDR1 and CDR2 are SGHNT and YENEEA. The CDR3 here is CASSLVRDSPLHF. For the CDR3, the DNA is TGTGCCAGCTCCCTGGTTAGGGATTCACCCCTCCACTTT.

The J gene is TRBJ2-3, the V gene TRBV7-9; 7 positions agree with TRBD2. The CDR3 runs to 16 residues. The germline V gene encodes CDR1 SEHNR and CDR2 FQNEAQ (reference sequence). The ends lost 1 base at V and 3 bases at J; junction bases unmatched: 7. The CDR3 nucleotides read TGTGCCAGCAGCTTAGAAGCGGGGTTGAGGACAGATACGCAGTATTTT. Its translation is CASSLEAGLRTDTQYF. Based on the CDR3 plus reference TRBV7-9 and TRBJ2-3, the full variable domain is DTGVSQNPRHKITKRGQNVTFRCDPISEHNRLYWYRQTLGQGPEFLTYFQNEAQLEKSRLLSDRFSAERPKGSFSTLEIQRTEQGDSAMYLCASSLEAGLRTDTQYFGPGTRLTVL.

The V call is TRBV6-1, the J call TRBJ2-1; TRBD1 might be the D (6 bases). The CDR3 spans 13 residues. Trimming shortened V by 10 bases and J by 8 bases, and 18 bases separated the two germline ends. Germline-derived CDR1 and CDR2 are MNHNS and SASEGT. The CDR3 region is CANRVGNSDEQFF. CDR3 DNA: TGTGCCAACAGGGTAGGGAATTCGGATGAGCAGTTCTTC.

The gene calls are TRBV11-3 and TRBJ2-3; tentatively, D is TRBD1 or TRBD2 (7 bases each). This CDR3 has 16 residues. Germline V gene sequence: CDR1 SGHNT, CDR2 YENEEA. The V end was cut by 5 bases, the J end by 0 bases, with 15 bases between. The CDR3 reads CASSGRGGVSTDTQYF. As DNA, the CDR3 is TGTGCCAGCAGCGGCAGGGGGGGAGTGAGCACAGATACGCAGTATTTT.

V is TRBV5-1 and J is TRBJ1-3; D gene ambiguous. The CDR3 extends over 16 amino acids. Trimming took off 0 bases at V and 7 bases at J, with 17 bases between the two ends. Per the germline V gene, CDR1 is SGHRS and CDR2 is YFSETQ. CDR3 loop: CASSLDSSPTRNTIYF. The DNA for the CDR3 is TGCGCCAGCAGCTTGGATTCCAGCCCCACTCGGAACACCATATATTTT.

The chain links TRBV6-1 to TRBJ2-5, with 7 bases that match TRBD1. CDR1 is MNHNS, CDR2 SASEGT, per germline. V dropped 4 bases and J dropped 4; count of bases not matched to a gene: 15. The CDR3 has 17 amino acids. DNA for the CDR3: TGTGCCAGCAGTGCAGGGGGTCCAGGGACCAGCCTAGAGACCCAGTACTTC. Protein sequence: CASSAGGPGTSLETQYF.

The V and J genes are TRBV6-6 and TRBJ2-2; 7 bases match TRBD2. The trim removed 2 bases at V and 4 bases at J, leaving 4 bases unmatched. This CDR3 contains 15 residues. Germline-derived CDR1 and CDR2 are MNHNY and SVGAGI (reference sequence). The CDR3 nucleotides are TGTGCCAGCAGTTACCGGGGGAGGGCCACCGGGGAGCTGTTTTTT. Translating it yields CASSYRGRATGELFF.

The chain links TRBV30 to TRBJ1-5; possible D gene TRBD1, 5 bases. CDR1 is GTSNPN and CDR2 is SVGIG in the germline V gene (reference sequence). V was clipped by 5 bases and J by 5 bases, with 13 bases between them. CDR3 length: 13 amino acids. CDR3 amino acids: CAWVSQGYQPQHF. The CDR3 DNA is TGTGCCTGGGTGAGCCAGGGTTATCAGCCCCAGCATTTT.

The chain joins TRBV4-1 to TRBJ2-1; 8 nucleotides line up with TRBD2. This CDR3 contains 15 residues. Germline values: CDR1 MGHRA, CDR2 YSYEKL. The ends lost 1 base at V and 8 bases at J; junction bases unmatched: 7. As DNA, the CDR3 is TGCGCCAGCAGCCAAGCCGGGACTAGATGGGATGAGCAGTTCTTC. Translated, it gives CASSQAGTRWDEQFF.

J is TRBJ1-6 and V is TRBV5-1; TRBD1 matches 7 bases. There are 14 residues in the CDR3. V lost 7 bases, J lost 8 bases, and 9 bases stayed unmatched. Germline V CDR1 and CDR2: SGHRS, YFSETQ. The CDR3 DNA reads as TGCGCCAGCGGGTTCAATACAGGGGATTCACCCCTCCACTTT. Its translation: CASGFNTGDSPLHF.

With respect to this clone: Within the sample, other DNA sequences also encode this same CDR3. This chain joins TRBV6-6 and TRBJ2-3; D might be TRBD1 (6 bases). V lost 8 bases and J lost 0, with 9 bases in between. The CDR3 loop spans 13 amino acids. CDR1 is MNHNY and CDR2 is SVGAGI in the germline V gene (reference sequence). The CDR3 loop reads CASRDTSTDTQYF. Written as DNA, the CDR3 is TGTGCCAGCCGGGACACCAGCACAGATACGCAGTATTTT.

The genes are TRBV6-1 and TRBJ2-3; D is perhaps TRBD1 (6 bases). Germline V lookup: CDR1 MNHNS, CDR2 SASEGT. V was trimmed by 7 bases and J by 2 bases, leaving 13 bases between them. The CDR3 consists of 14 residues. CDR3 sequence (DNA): TGTGCCAGCACGCAGGGACAAGTCACAGATACGCAGTATTTT. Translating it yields CASTQGQVTDTQYF.

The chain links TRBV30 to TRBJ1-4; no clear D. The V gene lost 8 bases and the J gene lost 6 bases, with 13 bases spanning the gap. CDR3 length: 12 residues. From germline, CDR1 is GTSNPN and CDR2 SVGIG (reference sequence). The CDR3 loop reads CARSIGDEKLFF. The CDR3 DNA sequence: TGTGCCCGATCGATCGGAGATGAAAAACTGTTTTTT.

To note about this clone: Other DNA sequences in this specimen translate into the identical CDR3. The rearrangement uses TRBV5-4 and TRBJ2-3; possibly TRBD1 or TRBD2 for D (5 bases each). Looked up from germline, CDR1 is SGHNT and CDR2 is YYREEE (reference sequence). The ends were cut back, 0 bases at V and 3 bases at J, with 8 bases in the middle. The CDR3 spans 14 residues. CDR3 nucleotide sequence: TGTGCCAGCAGCTTGGGGGGCGGGACAGATACGCAGTATTTT. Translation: CASSLGGGTDTQYF.

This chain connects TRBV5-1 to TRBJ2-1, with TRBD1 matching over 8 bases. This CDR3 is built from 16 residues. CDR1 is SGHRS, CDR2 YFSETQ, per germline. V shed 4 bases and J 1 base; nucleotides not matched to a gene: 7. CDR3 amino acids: CASSAHRGASYNEQFF. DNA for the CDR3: TGCGCCAGCAGCGCGCACAGGGGGGCATCCTACAATGAGCAGTTCTTC.

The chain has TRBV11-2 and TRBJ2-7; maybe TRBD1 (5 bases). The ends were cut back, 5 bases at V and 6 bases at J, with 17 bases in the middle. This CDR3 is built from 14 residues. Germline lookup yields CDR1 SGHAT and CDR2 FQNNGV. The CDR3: CASSPQGHQGEQYF. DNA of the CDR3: TGTGCCAGCAGCCCCCAGGGTCATCAGGGCGAGCAGTACTTC.

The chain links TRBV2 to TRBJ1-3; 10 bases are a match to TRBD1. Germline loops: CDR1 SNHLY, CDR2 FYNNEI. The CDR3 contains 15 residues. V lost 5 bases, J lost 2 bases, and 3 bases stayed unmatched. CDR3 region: CASSLGTGAGNTIYF. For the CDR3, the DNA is TGTGCCAGCAGTCTCGGGACAGGGGCTGGAAACACCATATATTTT.

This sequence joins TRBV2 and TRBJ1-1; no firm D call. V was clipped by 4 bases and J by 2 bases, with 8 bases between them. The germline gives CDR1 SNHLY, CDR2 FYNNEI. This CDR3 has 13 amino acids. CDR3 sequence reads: CASSGPANTEAFF. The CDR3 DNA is TGTGCCAGCAGTGGGCCAGCTAACACTGAAGCTTTCTTT.

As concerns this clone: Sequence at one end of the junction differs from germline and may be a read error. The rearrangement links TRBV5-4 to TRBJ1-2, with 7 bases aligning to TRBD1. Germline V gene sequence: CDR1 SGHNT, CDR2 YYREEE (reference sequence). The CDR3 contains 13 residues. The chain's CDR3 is CASSAEGARSIHF. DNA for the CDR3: TGTGCCAGCAGCGCCGAGGGGGCGCGTAGTATCCACTTC.

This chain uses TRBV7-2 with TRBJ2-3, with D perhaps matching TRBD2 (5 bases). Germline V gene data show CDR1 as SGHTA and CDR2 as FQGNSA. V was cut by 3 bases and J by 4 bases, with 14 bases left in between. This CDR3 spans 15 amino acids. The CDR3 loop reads CASSFGPGGPDTQYF. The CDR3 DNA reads TGTGCCAGCAGCTTCGGTCCCGGCGGGCCAGATACGCAGTATTTT.

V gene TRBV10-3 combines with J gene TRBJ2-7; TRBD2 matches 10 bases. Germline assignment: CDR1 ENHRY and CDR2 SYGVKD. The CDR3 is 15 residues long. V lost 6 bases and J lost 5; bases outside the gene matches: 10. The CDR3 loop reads CAISASAGGRHEQYF. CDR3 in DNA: TGTGCCATCAGCGCGTCAGCGGGGGGGAGGCACGAGCAGTACTTC.

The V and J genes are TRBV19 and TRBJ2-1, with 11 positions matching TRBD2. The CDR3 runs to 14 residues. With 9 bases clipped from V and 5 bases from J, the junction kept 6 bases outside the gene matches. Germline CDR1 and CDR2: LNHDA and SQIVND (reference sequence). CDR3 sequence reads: CASLGLAANNEQFF. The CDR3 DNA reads TGTGCCAGCTTGGGACTAGCGGCGAACAATGAGCAGTTCTTC.